This T cell receptor (beta chain) was obtained from a study of spatial heterogeneity in lung cancer (dated by TCRdb to the late 2010s). For the study in its entirety: Beta-chain transcripts were consistently detected in greater numbers than alpha-chain transcripts, which likely reflects a higher abundance of beta-chain transcripts. TCR transcript counts in tumor regions correlated strongly with a T cell transcriptional module score from matched bulk RNA-seq. In the raw uncorrected reads, each unique combination of TCR and UMI appeared on average more than ten times. The study quantitatively compared TCR alpha and beta repertoires across multiple tumor regions, matched nontumor lung and blood in non-small cell lung cancer. Nonsynonymous mutation counts, determined by whole-exome sequencing of tumor tissue, were related to features of the TCR repertoire. At surgery, both alpha and beta chains were TCR-sequenced in more than 200 tumor regions, 63 to 65 matched nontumor lung samples and over 50 PBMC samples. Summary of the overall study and its limitations: Counts of ubiquitous and regional expanded TCRs correlated with counts of ubiquitous and regional nonsynonymous mutations, respectively. Confirming at a functional level the hypothesis that regional TCRs recognize regional mutations was considered to require additional single-cell paired TCR alpha and beta sequencing. The tumor nonsynonymous mutation count correlated with the number of expanded intratumoral alpha and beta TCRs. TCR-seq coverage of tumor T cells was estimated at only around 6.7% for alpha chains and 13% for beta chains.

Library prep was done by 5' RACE. Sequenced on a NextSeq 500. To allow correction of PCR and sequencing errors, the TCR library protocol tagged every TCR cDNA molecule with a unique molecular identifier. The study's own analysis went as follows. TCR identification, UMI-based error correction and CDR3 extraction were all carried out with Decombinator tools. TCRs above a frequency of 2 per 1,000, corresponding to the top 1% of the tumor frequency distribution, were defined as expanded. Expanded tumor TCRs were classed as regional if statistically deemed absent (corrected P<0.05) from at least one tumor region, otherwise ubiquitous. Renyi diversity was calculated using the R vegan package after each repertoire was subsampled 100 times to 5,000 TCRs. CDR3 similarity networks were built from amino acid triplet string-kernel similarity, connecting CDR3s with pairwise similarity above 0.82. TCRdb itself trimmed the public reads at Q25 with fastp, ran MiXCR and retained productive beta chains. Every CDR3 protein is listed once, alongside the most common genes and DNA of its rows. TCRdb's processing, not the study's, gives the V and J calls here. The sample table holds a few thousand distinct CDR3 sequences, of which around 7.3% were seen once. 25% to 30% of the sample belongs to the ten largest clones.

What this sample's time point label stands for: sample taken at primary tumor resection. The donors were 60 to 80 patients from the lung TRACERx cohort who had early-stage, untreated non-small cell lung cancer. Without any cell sorting, TCR sequencing was performed on whole RNA extracted either from tumor and nontumor lung tissue or from cryopreserved PBMC samples. Only patients for whom sufficient RNA was available from at least two tumor regions were selected for TCR sequencing. Before selection, tumor and adjacent nontumor lung specimens were reviewed by a lung pathologist. The CDR3 runs 14 residues from the cysteine to the phenylalanine. The read is trimmed to its CDR3 DNA, 42 bases read in frame from base 1. CDR1 and CDR2 are read off the germline V gene as SGDLS and YYNGEE. V and J lose 9 bases and 5 bases, and a span of 15 bases separates them. In its sample, this clonotype was seen many times. Its binding antigen is unknown. One base away there is no much larger clone; base qualities are not given.

The input for sequencing was lung tumor tissue, taken at surgery. The sequence was obtained from a female donor with early-stage non-small cell lung cancer. The chain joins TRBV9 to TRBJ1-6; tentative D gene TRBD1, with 6 bases matching. The CDR3 amino acid sequence is: CATSRGPNNSPLHF. The sequenced DNA: TGTGCCACATCCCGGGGGCCGAATAATTCACCCCTCCACTTT.